One and the same sample provided the 25 T cell receptor beta chains below, sequenced in a study of blood T cell repertoires in COVID-19. The table came from immunoSEQ multiplex PCR; TCRdb's copy has only in-frame clones and leaves some out. The table records 100,000 to 150,000 clones, about 84% of them present only once. The sequencing sample was made of peripheral blood. The receptors shown here come from a woman aged 60-75 years with acute or convalescent COVID-19.

The chain combines TRBV9 with TRBJ2-3, with 8 bases lining up with TRBD2. The V and J ends lost 5 bases and 5 bases, in that order; junction bases with no gene match: 10. The CDR3 runs 15 residues. Per germline, CDR1 SGDLS and CDR2 YYNGEE. The CDR3 DNA is TGTGCCAGCAGTTCTAGCGGGCGGGCAGGAGATACGCAGTATTTT. Protein sequence: CASSSSGRAGDTQYF. The full variable domain, in which reference TRBV9 and TRBJ2-3 provide the parts outside the CDR3, is DSGVTQTPKHLITATGQRVTLRCSPRSGDLSVYWYQQSLDQGLQFLIQYYNGEERAKGNILERFSAQQFPDLHSELNLSSLELGDSALYFCASSSSGRAGDTQYFGPGTRLTVL.

This chain links TRBV6-5 with TRBJ2-7; 11 positions agree with TRBD1. The CDR3 is 15 residues long. The V gene end was trimmed by 6 bases and the J gene end by 3 bases; junction bases not matched to a gene: 7. Germline lookup yields CDR1 MNHEY and CDR2 SVGAGI. The CDR3 reads CASRTAGTGGYEQYF. The CDR3 nucleotides read TGTGCCAGCAGGACAGCCGGGACAGGGGGCTACGAGCAGTACTTC.

The chain combines TRBV5-6 with TRBJ2-6; D ambiguous. V gave up 2 bases and J gave up 0 bases, with 3 bases separating them. The germline V gene encodes CDR1 SGHDT and CDR2 YYEEEE. The CDR3 contains 14 residues. The CDR3 sequence: CASSFSSGANVLTF. CDR3 DNA: TGTGCCAGCAGCTTCTCCTCTGGGGCCAACGTCCTGACTTTC.

V usage is TRBV12-3 or TRBV12-4 and J usage is TRBJ1-4; D not certain. CDR3 size: 13 residues. The V end lost 3 bases, the J end lost 7 bases, and 9 bases lay between the germline ends. CDR3 region: CASSFRETEKLFF. Written as DNA, the CDR3 is TGTGCCAGCAGTTTTCGGGAAACTGAAAAACTGTTTTTT.

This chain joins TRBV5-4 and TRBJ2-5; TRBD1 matches 9 bases. The length of the CDR3 is 15 residues. The germline gives CDR1 SGHNT, CDR2 YYREEE (reference sequence). The V and J ends lost 4 bases and 4 bases, in that order; junction bases with no gene match: 8. This CDR3 is CASSPGTGSGETQYF. Here the CDR3 DNA reads TGTGCCAGCAGCCCCGGGACAGGGTCAGGAGAGACCCAGTACTTC. Full variable domain (missing parts from reference TRBV5-4 and TRBJ2-5): ETGVTQSPTHLIKTRGQQVTLRCSSQSGHNTVSWYQQALGQGPQFIFQYYREEENGRGNFPPRFSGLQFPNYSSELNVNALELDDSALYLCASSPGTGSGETQYFGPGTRLLVL.

The chain couples TRBV9 to TRBJ1-2; TRBD1 agrees at 7 bases. Unmatched junction bases numbered 6, after V lost 4 bases and J lost 3 bases. The CDR3 spans 14 residues. Germline V gene data show CDR1 as SGDLS and CDR2 as YYNGEE. The CDR3 here is CASSPKDRDYGYTF. As DNA, the CDR3 is TGTGCCAGCAGCCCAAAAGACAGGGACTATGGCTACACCTTC.

The rearrangement joins TRBV5-1 to TRBJ1-6; D gene ambiguous. V shed 4 bases and J shed 0 bases, with 14 bases lying between them. Germline values: CDR1 SGHRS, CDR2 YFSETQ. The length of the CDR3 is 17 residues. CDR3 sequence: CASSEIEMISYNSPLHF. CDR3 nucleotides: TGCGCCAGCAGCGAGATTGAGATGATCTCCTATAATTCACCCCTCCACTTT.

This chain joins TRBV5-1 and TRBJ2-3, with 7 bases lining up with TRBD1. Germline lookup yields CDR1 SGHRS and CDR2 YFSETQ. The junction had 7 bases not matched to a gene; V was cut back by 5 bases and J by 1 base. The CDR3 has 15 residues. CDR3 DNA: TGCGCCAGCAGTTCGGGACAGCGCCGCACAGATACGCAGTATTTT. The encoded protein is CASSSGQRRTDTQYF.

V gene TRBV12-3 or TRBV12-4 combines with J gene TRBJ1-6; no firm D call. V shed 2 bases and J shed 10 bases, with 6 bases lying between them. The CDR3 consists of 12 residues. The CDR3 loop is CASSLSGSPLHF. In DNA form, the CDR3 reads TGTGCCAGCAGTTTATCGGGATCACCCCTCCACTTT.

The chain combines TRBV2 with TRBJ1-3; D gene ambiguous. Trimming cost V 2 bases and J 1 base, with 9 bases left between them. The CDR3 is 15 residues long. Germline V gives CDR1 SNHLY, CDR2 FYNNEI. The chain's CDR3 is CASSEWALSGNTIYF. The CDR3 DNA reads TGTGCCAGCAGTGAATGGGCCCTTTCTGGAAACACCATATATTTT.

The chain recombines TRBV9 with TRBJ2-2; a possible D gene is TRBD1 (6 bases). Trimming removed 3 bases from V and 4 bases from J, with 13 bases in between. The CDR3 has 15 amino acids. Germline V gene lookup returns CDR1 SGDLS and CDR2 YYNGEE. CDR3 sequence (DNA): TGTGCCAGCAGCGGTGTGGGGGCGACCACCGGGGAGCTGTTTTTT. Its protein product is CASSGVGATTGELFF. Supplemented by reference TRBV9 and TRBJ2-2, the full variable domain reads DSGVTQTPKHLITATGQRVTLRCSPRSGDLSVYWYQQSLDQGLQFLIQYYNGEERAKGNILERFSAQQFPDLHSELNLSSLELGDSALYFCASSGVGATTGELFFGEGSRLTVL.

This sequence joins TRBV12-3 or TRBV12-4 and TRBJ1-1; D remains ambiguous. V was trimmed by 3 bases and J by 0 bases, leaving 5 bases between them. The CDR3 has 13 amino acids. The CDR3 region is CASSFNLNTEAFF. As DNA, the CDR3 is TGTGCCAGCAGTTTTAACTTGAACACTGAAGCTTTCTTT.

The V and J genes are TRBV18 and TRBJ1-1, with TRBD1 as a possible D gene (5 bases). The CDR3 has 15 residues. Germline CDR1 is KGHSH and CDR2 is LQKENI. V was pared by 3 bases and J by 7 bases, with 18 bases between. This CDR3 reads CASSPNPTASFEAFF. The CDR3 DNA reads as TGTGCCAGCTCACCGAATCCGACAGCGTCGTTTGAAGCTTTCTTT. The full variable domain, with the rest looked up from reference TRBV18 and TRBJ1-1, is NAGVMQNPRHLVRRRGQEARLRCSPMKGHSHVYWYRQLPEEGLKFMVYLQKENIIDESGMPKERFSAEFPKEGPSILRIQQVVRGDSAAYFCASSPNPTASFEAFFGQGTRLTVV.

This clone was seen a handful of times. The V gene is TRBV6-5, the J gene TRBJ1-3, with unresolved D. Deletions cut 6 bases from V and 2 bases from J, with 5 bases between. In germline, CDR1 is MNHEY, CDR2 SVGAGI. This CDR3 has 12 residues. CDR3 region: CASRATGNTIYF. DNA of the CDR3: TGTGCCAGCAGAGCCACTGGAAACACCATATATTTT.

This clone has a handful of counts. The rearrangement uses TRBV5-6 and TRBJ2-7; 10 nucleotides align to TRBD1. Looked up from germline, CDR1 is SGHDT and CDR2 is YYEEEE. The CDR3 loop spans 16 amino acids. V lost 0 bases and J lost 2; bases outside the gene matches: 5. The CDR3 sequence is CASSLGDRGSPYEQYF. CDR3 nucleotides: TGTGCCAGCAGCTTGGGGGACAGGGGCTCACCCTACGAGCAGTACTTC.

The table lists this clone with a count of one. The CDR3 loop reads CSATQGLGYEQYF. CDR3 sequence (DNA): TGCAGCGCCACACAGGGTTTGGGGTACGAGCAGTACTTC. The chain recombines TRBV29-1 with TRBJ2-7; weak D call: TRBD1 (6 bases). Looked up from germline, CDR1 is SQVTM and CDR2 is ANQGSEA. This CDR3 spans 13 amino acids. The V end lost 7 bases, the J end lost 4 bases, and 17 bases lay between the germline ends.

The CDR3 sequence: CASSVAPGDHSPLHF. DNA of the CDR3: TGTGCCAGCAGCGTAGCCCCAGGGGACCATTCACCCCTCCACTTT. The gene calls are TRBV9 and TRBJ1-6, with a tentative D call TRBD1 (6 bases). This CDR3 has 15 residues. V gave up 0 bases and J gave up 8 bases, with 12 bases separating them. The germline V gene encodes CDR1 SGDLS and CDR2 YYNGEE. The variable domain in full, with the rest retrieved from reference TRBV9 and TRBJ1-6, is DSGVTQTPKHLITATGQRVTLRCSPRSGDLSVYWYQQSLDQGLQFLIQYYNGEERAKGNILERFSAQQFPDLHSELNLSSLELGDSALYFCASSVAPGDHSPLHFGNGTRLTVT.

This clone was seen a single time. The chain is built from TRBV30 and TRBJ1-1; a possible D gene is TRBD1 (6 bases). This CDR3 has 14 amino acids. V lost 2 bases, J lost 1 base, and 11 bases lay in between. Per the germline V gene, CDR1 is GTSNPN and CDR2 is SVGIG (reference sequence). DNA of the CDR3: TGTGCCTGGAGTATGGGACACCAGAACACTGAAGCTTTCTTT. Encoded protein: CAWSMGHQNTEAFF.

The chain employs TRBV4-2 and TRBJ1-1, with D possibly TRBD1 on 6 matching bases. This CDR3 is built from 15 residues. CDR1 is LGHNA and CDR2 is YNFKEQ in the germline V gene. Trimming took 4 bases from V and 7 from J, leaving 19 bases between them. The CDR3 sequence is CASSLKGGKVDEAFF. CDR3 sequence (DNA): TGTGCCAGCAGCCTAAAGGGGGGGAAGGTAGATGAAGCTTTCTTT.

This clone occurred a few times. The chain is built from TRBV4-1 and TRBJ2-1, with D possibly being TRBD2 (5 bases). The CDR3 has 18 amino acids. Trimming took off 1 base at V and 0 bases at J, with 16 bases between the two ends. Germline V gene lookup returns CDR1 MGHRA and CDR2 YSYEKL. CDR3 bases: TGCGCCAGCAGCCAAGCGGACTTTTTGGGGAGCTCCTACAATGAGCAGTTCTTC. Amino acid sequence: CASSQADFLGSSYNEQFF.

This rearrangement joins TRBV28 to TRBJ1-6; D not resolved. Germline CDR1 reads MDHEN; CDR2 reads SYDVKM. V was pared by 2 bases and J by 0 bases, with 11 bases between. CDR3 length: 17 residues. The CDR3: CASSLGLASSYNSPLHF. The CDR3, as DNA: TGTGCCAGCAGTTTAGGGCTTGCAAGCTCCTATAATTCACCCCTCCACTTT. Together with reference TRBV28 and TRBJ1-6, the CDR3 gives the full variable domain: DVKVTQSSRYLVKRTGEKVFLECVQDMDHENMFWYRQDPGLGLRLIYFSYDVKMKEKGDIPEGYSVSREKKERFSLILESASTNQTSMYLCASSLGLASSYNSPLHFGNGTRLTVT.

The chain recombines TRBV5-1 with TRBJ2-5; tentatively, D is TRBD2 (6 bases). V lost 7 bases and J lost 5, with 18 bases in between. The V gene's germline CDR1 is SGHRS and CDR2 YFSETQ. This CDR3 has 14 amino acids. The CDR3 sequence: CASRPLEAGETQYF. For the CDR3, the DNA is TGCGCCAGCCGTCCTCTCGAGGCGGGGGAGACCCAGTACTTC.

The rearrangement links TRBV24-1 to TRBJ1-1; possibly TRBD1 for D (6 bases). Looked up from germline, CDR1 is KGHDR and CDR2 is SFDVKD. This CDR3 region has 13 residues. V shed 7 bases and J shed 8 bases, with 16 bases lying between them. The CDR3 coding sequence is TGTGCCACCAGCACAGGGTCCCGAGAAGAAGCTTTCTTT. Amino acids: CATSTGSREEAFF.

The V gene is TRBV5-4, the J gene TRBJ2-1, with 10 positions matching TRBD2. Looked up from germline, CDR1 is SGHNT and CDR2 is YYREEE (reference sequence). Germline trimming cut 2 bases from V and 10 bases from J; bases unmatched to any gene: 15. The CDR3 totals 17 residues. This CDR3 is CASSLIVASSGGGEQFF. DNA of the CDR3: TGTGCCAGCAGCTTAATCGTCGCTTCTAGCGGGGGTGGCGAGCAGTTCTTC.

The CDR3 region is CASSELAGGQETQYF. CDR3 DNA sequence: TGTGCCAGCAGTGAACTAGCGGGGGGGCAAGAGACCCAGTACTTC. The gene calls are TRBV6-1 and TRBJ2-5; TRBD2 agrees at 12 bases. The germline V gene has CDR1 MNHNS and CDR2 SASEGT. The trim removed 2 bases at V and 2 bases at J, leaving 0 bases unmatched. CDR3 length: 15 amino acids.